The present T cell receptor (beta chain) was sequenced within a study of early T cells in non-severe SARS-CoV-2 infection. Looking at the study overall: Chains were unpaired, as sequencing was done on bulk RNA from unsorted whole blood. Study-level results: VDJdb matching skewed toward anti-spike CD8 responses, missing private and CD4 specificities.

Many counts were recorded for this clonotype. Its specificity is not known. The trim removed 0 bases at V and 3 bases at J, leaving 4 bases unmatched. Looked up from germline, CDR1 is ENHRY and CDR2 is SYGVKD. The CDR3 runs 16 residues. Researchers tagged individual cDNA molecules with unique molecular identifiers. TCRdb passed the 5' RACE reads through MiXCR, listing each CDR3 protein once. The table lists fewer than 100,000 distinct CDR3 sequences, 5% to 7% of them singletons. The receptor comes from an adult who was a healthcare worker with PCR-confirmed SARS-CoV-2 infection or an uninfected control (not recorded which). Material: whole blood. The V gene is TRBV10-3, the J gene TRBJ1-5, with 8 bases matching TRBD1. The CDR3 DNA reads as TGTGCCATCAGTGAGTCGCCAGGGGGCTACAATCAGCCCCAGCATTTT. This translates into CAISESPGGYNQPQHF.